The clone carrying this TCR beta chain has only a few counts. Its matching antigen is unknown. Preparation of the TCRbeta library involved a method that used unique molecular identifiers. Each CDR3 protein gets one entry after TCRdb re-called the PCR reads with MiXCR. The profile shows approximately 650,000 distinct CDR3 sequences, less than 15% of them singletons. This record belongs to a study of T-cell reconstitution after alpha-beta-depleted transplantation in children. Study-wide findings and caveats: It was surviving recipient T cells and thymic progenitors that gave some patients high TCRbeta diversity at day 60. By one year post-transplant, T-cell counts and diversity largely arose from T cells that were newly produced. Expanded graft clones numbering several hundred reportedly gave rise to alpha-beta T cells about two months after transplant.

There are 15 residues in the CDR3. V shed 7 bases, J shed 7 bases, and the junction held 8 bases outside the gene matches. Germline V gene sequence: CDR1 MNHEY, CDR2 SMNVEV (reference sequence). The sample here was PBMCs, taken before TCRalphabeta/CD19-depleted stem cell transplant. V and J are TRBV27 and TRBJ2-1; 12 bases line up with TRBD2. This TCR derives from a girl aged 2-15 years with congenital amegakaryocytic thrombocytopenia, due to receive a stem cell transplant. The CDR3 region has the DNA TGTGCCAGCACCCCCGGGACTAGCGGGTGGAATGAGCAGTTCTTC. Its translation: CASTPGTSGWNEQFF.